This section outlines one T cell receptor beta chain sequence together with its context. The target antigen is unknown. The junction and the germline gene differ at one end; a read error may be behind it. Amplification used 60 Vbeta primers and 13 Jbeta primers. Method: immunoSEQ multiplex PCR; TCRdb's copy keeps in-frame clones and lacks some. The sample lists around 150,000 clones, 70% to 80% occurring once. This sample was included in a study of cytomegalovirus exposure and HLA in healthy donors. Study as a whole: Falling in the Caucasian-associated ancestry cluster were 80% to 85% of approximately 410 genotyped donors.

This CDR3 is 16 amino acids long. In germline, CDR1 is SQVTM, CDR2 ANQGSEA. Study findings and constraints: Cytomegalovirus association was assigned to under 200 TCR beta chains. Cytomegalovirus status was reportedly diagnosed by the classifier with high specificity and sensitivity.

Those who donated were healthy bone marrow donors. Sequencing was done on a sample of PBMCs. This receptor was identified in a man younger than 45 in good health and CMV-seropositive. The chain links TRBV29-1 to TRBJ2-2; D possibly corresponds to TRBD1 (5 bases). Written as DNA, the CDR3 is TGCAGCGCTGAAAGGGGCCAAGGGGTTCACACCGGGGAGCTGTTTTTT. This gives the protein CSAERGQGVHTGELFF.